This T cell receptor beta chain comes out of a study of CXCR3-negative and CXCR3-positive naive CD8 T cells. Notes on the study in general: Because surface CD5 did not distinguish the naive subsets, TCR strength was inferred from TRB CDR3 properties. Memory cells showed distinct TRBV-TRBJ patterns, while the two naive subsets matched. CXCR3-negative naive cells had less hydrophobic TRB CDR3s than did CXCR3-positive naive cells.

From germline, CDR1 is SGHNT and CDR2 YENEEA. The CDR3 consists of 16 residues. The naive CD8+ gate required CD45RO-CCR7+CD27+CD95- phenotype. In preparing the TRB cDNA libraries, 5' RACE with UMI labels was used. TCRdb reworked the 5' RACE reads into one entry per CDR3 protein, no DNA. In total, the table holds tens of thousands of distinct CDR3 sequences. Details on this clonotype: Its antigen is currently unknown.

The sequenced sample consisted of naive CXCR3+ CD8+ T cells from blood. The sample's subset: CD45RO-CCR7+CD27+CD95- naive CD8+ T cells expressing CXCR3 (TNR3+). The clonotype originates from a human donor in good health. Some clones in this sample may be carry-over from other donors' samples. This chain uses TRBV11-3 with TRBJ2-2; the TRBD2 assignment by TCRdb is unverifiable without DNA. The CDR3 is CASSPGTSGLTGELFF. Supplemented by reference TRBV11-3 and TRBJ2-2, the full variable domain reads EAGVVQSPRYKIIEKKQPVAFWCNPISGHNTLYWYLQNLGQGPELLIRYENEEAVDDSQLPKDRFSAERLKGVDSTLKIQPAELGDSAVYLCASSPGTSGLTGELFFGEGSRLTVL.